The sample holds one count of the clone carrying this T cell receptor beta chain. The antigen remains undetermined. The PCR was carried out with 60 Vbeta primers and 13 Jbeta primers. The assay was immunoSEQ multiplex PCR, and TCRdb's table has in-frame clones only and misses some. The data hold roughly 180,000 clones, with around four fifths observed a single time. This specimen comes from a study of cytomegalovirus exposure and HLA in healthy donors. Participants comprised healthy donors of bone marrow. This CDR3 region has 15 residues. V lost 5 bases to trimming and J lost 7 bases; unmatched junction nucleotides: 7. Germline-derived CDR1 and CDR2 are SGHNT and YENEEA. Study-wide points: In an earlier analysis, about 87% or about 30%: the productive usage of most TCR beta V segments.

This sequence originates from a woman aged 45-65 years in good health and CMV-seropositive. The chain employs TRBV11-3 and TRBJ2-1; 11 bases are shared with TRBD2. Material for sequencing was PBMCs. The CDR3 DNA is TGTGCCAGCAGCATTAGCGGGGGGGCCGGGAATGAGCAGTTCTTC. This encodes CASSISGGAGNEQFF.